Listed below are T cell receptor beta chains from one sample, sequenced in a study of T-cell reconstitution after alpha-beta-depleted transplantation in children. TCRdb passed the PCR reads through MiXCR, listing each CDR3 protein once. The top ten clones hold approximately 2.9% of a sample with 200,000 to 300,000 distinct CDR3 sequences, more than 10% of them seen once. The input for sequencing was PBMCs from the stem cell graft donor, taken from the stem cell graft. The receptors derive from a human donor who donated a stem cell graft to a child with acute lymphoblastic leukemia. Each CDR3 is given with its conserved first and last residue. The order of the fields is J gene, D gene, clone size, V gene, CDR3 protein, CDR3 DNA. The D gene is left open where the match is weak. Size values are once, few and many counts, or a class for expanded clones, and some rows have none.

TRBJ1-2 | - | - | TRBV30 | CAWRLGAGYTF | TGTGCCTGGCGACTGGGGGCCGGCTACACCTTC
TRBJ1-2 | - | few | TRBV5-1 | CASSAPGDGYTF | TGCGCCAGCAGCGCACCAGGGGATGGCTACACCTTC
TRBJ1-2 | TRBD1 | many | TRBV20-1 | CSVPDRGYGYTF | TGCAGTGTCCCGGACAGGGGCTATGGCTACACCTTC
TRBJ2-5 | - | - | TRBV7-2 | CASSFVRGVGETQYF | TGTGCCAGCAGCTTTGTTCGGGGAGTAGGAGAGACCCAGTACTTC
TRBJ2-3 | - | - | TRBV5-4 | CASSLGPFESPTDTQYF | TGTGCCAGCAGCTTGGGGCCGTTTGAGTCTCCTACAGATACGCAGTATTTT
TRBJ2-1 | - | many | TRBV18 | CASSPIIDVHNEQFF | TGTGCCAGCTCACCAATTATCGACGTACACAATGAGCAGTTCTTC
TRBJ2-1 | - | many | TRBV6-1 | CASRGVETPTHEQFF | TGTGCCAGCAGGGGGGTTGAAACCCCGACCCATGAGCAGTTCTTC
TRBJ2-7 | - | many | TRBV29-1 | CSVVGNTAGEQYF | TGCAGCGTAGTAGGTAATACCGCGGGCGAGCAGTACTTC
TRBJ2-7 | - | many | TRBV12-3/TRBV12-4 | CASSDSDPFSYEQYF | TGTGCCAGCTCGGACTCGGACCCTTTCTCCTACGAGCAGTACTTC
TRBJ2-3 | TRBD1 | many | TRBV18 | CASSPQDRVDTQYF | TGTGCCAGCTCACCACAGGACAGGGTAGATACGCAGTATTTT
TRBJ1-2 | - | many | TRBV7-2 | CASSLVPGSAYGYTF | TGTGCCAGCAGCTTAGTCCCGGGCAGTGCCTATGGCTACACCTTC
TRBJ2-3 | TRBD2 | many | TRBV9 | CASSGVTSGGVTDTQYF | TGTGCCAGCAGCGGGGTGACTAGCGGGGGAGTCACAGATACGCAGTATTTT
TRBJ1-2 | TRBD1 | many | TRBV6-4 | CASSDGTGHFGYTF | TGTGCCAGCAGTGACGGGACAGGGCACTTTGGCTACACCTTC
TRBJ2-1 | - | many | TRBV10-3 | CAISESRGIPYNEQFF | TGTGCCATCAGTGAGTCAAGGGGGATACCCTACAATGAGCAGTTCTTC
TRBJ1-4 | - | many | TRBV6-5 | CASSYLTGGPGEKLFF | TGTGCCAGCAGTTACCTAACAGGCGGCCCTGGCGAAAAACTGTTTTTT
TRBJ1-1 | TRBD1 | many | TRBV7-2 | CASSSRGTGTTEAFF | TGTGCCAGCAGCTCAAGGGGGACAGGGACCACTGAAGCTTTCTTT
TRBJ2-1 | - | many | TRBV28 | CASSAGALVFASYNEQFF | TGTGCCAGCAGTGCGGGGGCACTGGTTTTCGCCTCCTACAATGAGCAGTTCTTC
TRBJ2-1 | - | - | TRBV24-1 | CATSEQGYYNEQFF | TGTGCCACCAGTGAGCAGGGGTACTACAATGAGCAGTTCTTC
TRBJ2-1 | TRBD2 | many | TRBV5-5 | CASSSGGLAAYKFF | TGTGCCAGCAGCTCGGGGGGACTAGCGGCCTACAAGTTCTTC
TRBJ2-5 | TRBD2 | many | TRBV20-1 | CSATRGGEETQYF | TGCAGTGCGACCCGGGGGGGCGAGGAGACCCAGTACTTC
TRBJ2-4 | TRBD1 | many | TRBV6-2/TRBV6-3 | CASSGDRLAKNIQYF | TGTGCCAGCAGTGGGGACAGGCTAGCCAAAAACATTCAGTACTTC
TRBJ1-5 | - | many | TRBV12-3/TRBV12-4 | CASSFWAGNQPQHF | TGTGCCAGCAGTTTTTGGGCGGGGAATCAGCCCCAGCATTTT
TRBJ2-3 | - | many | TRBV15 | CATSRGPGEDTQYF | TGTGCCACCAGCAGAGGACCCGGGGAGGATACGCAGTATTTT
TRBJ2-3 | - | - | TRBV27 | CASSSDRFTDTQYF | TGTGCCAGCAGCTCCGACAGGTTCACAGATACGCAGTATTTT
TRBJ1-1 | - | many | TRBV27 | CASRPLAGNTEAFF | TGTGCCAGCCGACCTTTAGCCGGGAACACTGAAGCTTTCTTT
TRBJ1-3 | - | many | TRBV27 | CASKRGESGNTIYF | TGTGCCAGCAAGAGAGGGGAAAGTGGAAACACCATATATTTT
TRBJ2-2 | TRBD2 | many | TRBV29-1 | CSARGGAGAGELFF | TGCAGCGCCCGCGGGGGGGCCGGAGCCGGGGAGCTGTTTTTT
TRBJ1-2 | - | many | TRBV28 | CASSLGSYGYTF | TGTGCCAGCAGTTTAGGATCCTATGGCTACACCTTC
TRBJ1-6 | TRBD1 | many | TRBV5-1 | CASSLENRGNNSPLHF | TGCGCCAGCAGCTTGGAGAACAGGGGCAATAATTCACCCCTCCACTTT
TRBJ2-2 | - | - | TRBV30 | CAWHGGAGANTGELFF | TGTGCCTGGCACGGTGGGGCCGGGGCGAACACCGGGGAGCTGTTTTTT
TRBJ2-2 | TRBD2 | many | TRBV9 | CASSLGGGARVTGELFF | TGTGCCAGCAGCCTCGGCGGGGGGGCGCGGGTCACCGGGGAGCTGTTTTTT
TRBJ1-4 | TRBD1 | many | TRBV12-3/TRBV12-4 | CASSKTGVWEKLFF | TGTGCCAGCAGTAAAACAGGGGTTTGGGAAAAACTGTTTTTT
TRBJ2-6 | - | many | TRBV6-1 | CASRPKRGRAGANVLTF | TGTGCCAGCAGGCCCAAACGGGGGCGCGCTGGGGCCAACGTCCTGACTTTC
TRBJ1-3 | TRBD1 | many | TRBV7-6 | CASSRVGTGTGNTIYF | TGTGCCAGCAGCCGCGTCGGGACAGGAACTGGAAACACCATATATTTT
TRBJ2-1 | - | many | TRBV29-1 | CSGRDNSYNEQFF | TGCAGCGGCCGGGACAACTCCTACAATGAGCAGTTCTTC
TRBJ2-5 | - | - | TRBV6-2/TRBV6-3 | CASSYGGQETHYF | TGTGCCAGCAGTTACGGGGGCCAAGAGACCCACTACTTC
TRBJ1-1 | - | - | TRBV28 | CASSLRTPGTEAFF | TGTGCCAGCAGTTTACGGACCCCGGGCACTGAAGCTTTCTTT
TRBJ1-4 | - | - | TRBV20-1 | CSARFGGSEEKLFF | TGCAGTGCTAGGTTCGGGGGTTCGGAGGAAAAACTGTTTTTT
TRBJ1-1 | - | many | TRBV20-1 | CSVRGLIIQNTEAFF | TGCAGCGTTAGGGGCCTGATAATTCAGAACACTGAAGCTTTCTTT
TRBJ1-4 | - | many | TRBV9 | CASSPRSGVANEKLFF | TGTGCCAGCAGCCCTAGGTCAGGGGTCGCTAATGAAAAACTGTTTTTT
TRBJ2-2 | TRBD1 | many | TRBV7-2 | CASRTGGRTGELFF | TGTGCCAGCAGGACAGGGGGACGTACCGGGGAGCTGTTTTTT
TRBJ2-3 | - | many | TRBV6-2/TRBV6-3 | CASSYSELLETTDTQYF | TGTGCCAGCAGTTACTCGGAACTATTGGAGACCACAGATACGCAGTATTTT
TRBJ2-1 | - | many | TRBV15 | CATSRDFGGNEQFF | TGTGCCACCAGCAGAGATTTCGGGGGCAATGAGCAGTTCTTC
TRBJ2-7 | TRBD2 | many | TRBV20-1 | CSAGGLAGTYEQYF | TGCAGTGCTGGAGGACTAGCGGGAACCTACGAGCAGTACTTC